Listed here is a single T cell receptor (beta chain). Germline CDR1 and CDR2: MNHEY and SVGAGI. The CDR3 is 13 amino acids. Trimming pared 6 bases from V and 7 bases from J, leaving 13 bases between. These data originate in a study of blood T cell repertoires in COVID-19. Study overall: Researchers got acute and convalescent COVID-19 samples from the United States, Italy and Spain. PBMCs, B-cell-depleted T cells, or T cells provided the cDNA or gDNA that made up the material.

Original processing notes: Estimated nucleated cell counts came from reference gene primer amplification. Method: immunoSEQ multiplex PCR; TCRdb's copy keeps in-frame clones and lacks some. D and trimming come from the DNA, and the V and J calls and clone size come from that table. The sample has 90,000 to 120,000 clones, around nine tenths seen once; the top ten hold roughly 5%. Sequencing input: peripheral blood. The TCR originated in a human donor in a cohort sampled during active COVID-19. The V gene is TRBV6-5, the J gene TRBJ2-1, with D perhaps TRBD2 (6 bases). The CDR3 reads CASSLGLVNEQFF. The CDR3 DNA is TGTGCCAGCAGCCTGGGACTCGTAAATGAGCAGTTCTTC.